The sequence of this TCR beta chain was determined in a study of CD4+ T cells in melanoma. Overall study results and limits: CD8+ T cell, macrophage and B cell function reportedly correlated with neoantigen-specific CD4+ T cells.

A single count supports this clone. Its antigen remains unidentified. Data came from immunoSEQ multiplex PCR; TCRdb stores just in-frame clones and leaves some out. The sample lists around 130,000 clones; approximately 91% were seen once. CDR3 size: 14 residues. Germline CDR1 and CDR2: SQVTM and ANQGSEA. Trimming at V came to 6 bases and at J to 5 bases, leaving 11 bases not matched to a gene. This clonotype originated in a human donor with melanoma. V usage is TRBV29-1 and J usage is TRBJ1-1; 8 bases agree with TRBD1. CDR3 bases: TGCAGCGTAAGGACAGGGAGGGTCAATACTGAAGCTTTCTTT. Translation gives CSVRTGRVNTEAFF.